Shown below are 8 T cell receptor beta chains from a single sample sequenced in a study of cytomegalovirus exposure and HLA in healthy donors. Primers for the PCR totalled 60 Vbeta and 13 Jbeta. Generated by immunoSEQ multiplex PCR, the TCRdb table keeps only in-frame clones and is missing some. The sample shows 35,000 to 50,000 clones, and over 7% sits with its ten largest clones. Material: PBMCs. These receptors were taken from a male donor in good health and CMV-seronegative.

This chain uses TRBV14 with TRBJ2-7; D is possibly TRBD1 (6 bases). Germline V CDR1 and CDR2: SGHDN, FVKESK. Trimming left V 5 bases short and J 2 bases short, with 10 bases between. This CDR3 has 13 amino acids. The CDR3 nucleotides read TGTGCCAGCAGCGCGGACAGAGCCTACGAGCAGTACTTC. This gives the protein CASSADRAYEQYF.

The CDR3 spells CASSERPSRDQPQHF. The CDR3 DNA follows: TGTGCCAGCAGTGAACGTCCGTCGCGGGATCAGCCCCAGCATTTT. This chain links TRBV2 with TRBJ1-5, with D unresolved. The germline V and J ends were trimmed by 2 bases and 5 bases, with 13 bases remaining between them. The CDR3 contains 15 residues. Germline CDR1 reads SNHLY; CDR2 reads FYNNEI.

The CDR3 DNA is TGTGCCAGCAGTGCTGACAGGGGGGCGGGCAATCAGCCCCAGCATTTT. Protein sequence: CASSADRGAGNQPQHF. The chain uses TRBV2 and TRBJ1-5, with 9 bases aligning to TRBD1. This CDR3 comprises 16 residues. CDR1 and CDR2 from the germline V gene are SNHLY and FYNNEI. Germline trimming cut 4 bases from V and 2 bases from J; bases unmatched to any gene: 6.

The CDR3: CASSLIGGQTGEQYF. In DNA, the CDR3 is TGTGCCAGCAGCTTAATCGGGGGTCAGACGGGAGAGCAGTACTTC. V and J are TRBV7-9 and TRBJ2-7; a weak D match, TRBD2 (6 bases). The germline V and J ends were trimmed by 2 bases and 7 bases, with 18 bases remaining between them. The V gene's germline CDR1 is SEHNR and CDR2 FQNEAQ (reference sequence). The CDR3 runs to 15 residues.

The chain has TRBV15 and TRBJ1-4, with D unclear. This CDR3 spans 15 amino acids. Germline lookup yields CDR1 LNHNV and CDR2 YYDKDF (reference sequence). Trimming shortened V by 0 bases and J by 8 bases, and 13 bases separated the two germline ends. CDR3 amino acids: CATSRDVGLREKLFF. For the CDR3, the DNA is TGTGCCACCAGCAGAGATGTAGGACTCCGGGAAAAACTGTTTTTT.

The chain uses TRBV6-5 and TRBJ2-5; TRBD2 matches 8 bases. Losses at the gene ends were 5 bases for V and 3 bases for J; bases not matched to a gene: 5. The CDR3 runs 14 residues. The germline V gene has CDR1 MNHEY and CDR2 SVGAGI. CDR3 protein: CASSPTTSEETQYF. The CDR3 DNA sequence: TGTGCCAGCAGTCCTACGACTAGCGAAGAGACCCAGTACTTC.

The gene calls are TRBV6-6 and TRBJ2-7; 8 bases match TRBD1. In germline, CDR1 is MNHNY, CDR2 SVGAGI (reference sequence). V was clipped by 6 bases and J by 2 bases; unmatched bases: 6. This CDR3 region has 14 residues. The CDR3: CASSQDRVAYEQYF. The CDR3, as DNA: TGTGCCAGCAGCCAGGACAGGGTTGCCTACGAGCAGTACTTC.

V is TRBV28 and J is TRBJ2-3, with 7 bases lining up with TRBD2. The CDR3 spans 14 residues. The ends lost 3 bases at V and 1 base at J; junction bases unmatched: 1. Germline CDR1 is MDHEN and CDR2 is SYDVKM. In nucleotides, the CDR3 is TGTGCCAGCAGTTTTCTAGCGGGCACAGATACGCAGTATTTT. Its protein is CASSFLAGTDTQYF.